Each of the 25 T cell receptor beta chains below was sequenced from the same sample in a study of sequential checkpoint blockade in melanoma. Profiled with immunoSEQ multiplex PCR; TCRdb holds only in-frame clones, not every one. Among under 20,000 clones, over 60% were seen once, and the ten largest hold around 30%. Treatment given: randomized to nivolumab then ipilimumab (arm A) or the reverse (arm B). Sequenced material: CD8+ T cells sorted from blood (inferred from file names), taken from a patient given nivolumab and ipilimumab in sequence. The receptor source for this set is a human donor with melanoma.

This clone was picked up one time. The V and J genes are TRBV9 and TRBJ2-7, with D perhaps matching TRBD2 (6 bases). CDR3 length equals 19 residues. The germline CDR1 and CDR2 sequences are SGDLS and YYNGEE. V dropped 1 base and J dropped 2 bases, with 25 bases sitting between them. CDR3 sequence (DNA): TGTGCCAGCAGCGTAAGGTTATCCCGAGGGAGGAACCAGCCCTACGAGCAGTACTTC. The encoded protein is CASSVRLSRGRNQPYEQYF.

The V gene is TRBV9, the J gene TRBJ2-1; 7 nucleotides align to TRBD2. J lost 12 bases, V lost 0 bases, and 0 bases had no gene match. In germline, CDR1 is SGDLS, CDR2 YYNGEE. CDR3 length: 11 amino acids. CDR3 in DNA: TGTGCCAGCAGCGTAGGGGGGGGGCAGTTCTTC. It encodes CASSVGGGQFF. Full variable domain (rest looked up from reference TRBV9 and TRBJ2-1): DSGVTQTPKHLITATGQRVTLRCSPRSGDLSVYWYQQSLDQGLQFLIQYYNGEERAKGNILERFSAQQFPDLHSELNLSSLELGDSALYFCASSVGGGQFFGPGTRLTVL.

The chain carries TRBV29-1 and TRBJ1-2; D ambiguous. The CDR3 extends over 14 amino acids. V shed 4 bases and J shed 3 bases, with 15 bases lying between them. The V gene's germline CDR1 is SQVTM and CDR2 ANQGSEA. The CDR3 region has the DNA TGCAGCGTTGTAGGCCAGGATGGCCACTATGGCTACACCTTC. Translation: CSVVGQDGHYGYTF.

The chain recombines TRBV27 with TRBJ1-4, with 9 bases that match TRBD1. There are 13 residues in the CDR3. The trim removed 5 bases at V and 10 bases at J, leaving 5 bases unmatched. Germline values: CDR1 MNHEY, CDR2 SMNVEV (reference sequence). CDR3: CASSPGTGLKLFF. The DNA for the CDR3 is TGTGCCAGCAGTCCCGGGACAGGGTTAAAACTGTTTTTT. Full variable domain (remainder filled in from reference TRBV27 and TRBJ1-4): EAQVTQNPRYLITVTGKKLTVTCSQNMNHEYMSWYRQDPGLGLRQIYYSMNVEVTDKGDVPEGYKVSRKEKRNFPLILESPSPNQTSLYFCASSPGTGLKLFFGSGTQLSVL.

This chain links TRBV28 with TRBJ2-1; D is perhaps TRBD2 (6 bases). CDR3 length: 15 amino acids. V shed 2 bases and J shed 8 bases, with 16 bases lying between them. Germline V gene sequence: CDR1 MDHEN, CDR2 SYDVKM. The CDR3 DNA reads TGTGCCAGCAGTTTAGCGGGGAGTGGCAACCATGAGCAGTTCTTC. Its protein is CASSLAGSGNHEQFF.

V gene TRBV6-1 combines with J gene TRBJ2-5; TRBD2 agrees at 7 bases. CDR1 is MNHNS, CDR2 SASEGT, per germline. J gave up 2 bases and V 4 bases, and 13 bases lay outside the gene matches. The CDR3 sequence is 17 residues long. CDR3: CASSVIPSSGGQETQYF. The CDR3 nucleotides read TGTGCCAGCAGTGTTATACCTTCTTCGGGAGGACAAGAGACCCAGTACTTC.

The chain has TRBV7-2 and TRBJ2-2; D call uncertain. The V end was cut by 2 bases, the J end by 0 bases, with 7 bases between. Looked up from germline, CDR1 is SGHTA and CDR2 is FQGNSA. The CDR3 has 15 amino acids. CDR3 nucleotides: TGTGCCAGCAGCTTATCGACAACGAACACCGGGGAGCTGTTTTTT. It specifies CASSLSTTNTGELFF.

CDR3 sequence reads: CSVDTGVYGYTF. As DNA, the CDR3 is TGCAGCGTGGACACGGGAGTCTATGGCTACACCTTC. The gene calls are TRBV29-1 and TRBJ1-2, with D perhaps TRBD1 (5 bases). Germline CDR1 and CDR2: SQVTM and ANQGSEA. V was clipped by 6 bases and J by 4 bases, with 12 bases between them. This CDR3 region has 12 residues. The complete variable domain, with remaining parts taken from reference TRBV29-1 and TRBJ1-2, reads SAVISQKPSRDICQRGTSLTIQCQVDSQVTMMFWYRQQPGQSLTLIATANQGSEATYESGFVIDKFPISRPNLTFSTLTVSNMSPEDSSIYLCSVDTGVYGYTFGSGTRLTVV.

The CDR3 region is CASSQPGQGAYEQYF. As DNA, the CDR3 is TGTGCCAGCAGTCAGCCGGGACAGGGGGCCTACGAGCAGTACTTC. V and J are TRBV28 and TRBJ2-7; 11 nucleotides align to TRBD1. This CDR3 spans 15 amino acids. Germline CDR1 and CDR2: MDHEN and SYDVKM. V dropped 5 bases and J dropped 2; count of bases not matched to a gene: 5.

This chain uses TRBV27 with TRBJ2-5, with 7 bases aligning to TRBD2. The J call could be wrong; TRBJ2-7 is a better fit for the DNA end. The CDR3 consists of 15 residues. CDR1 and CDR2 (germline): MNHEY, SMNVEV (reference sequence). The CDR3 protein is CASSLSAGVAYEQYF. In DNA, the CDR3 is TGTGCCAGCAGTTTATCCGCGGGAGTCGCCTACGAGCAGTACTTC.

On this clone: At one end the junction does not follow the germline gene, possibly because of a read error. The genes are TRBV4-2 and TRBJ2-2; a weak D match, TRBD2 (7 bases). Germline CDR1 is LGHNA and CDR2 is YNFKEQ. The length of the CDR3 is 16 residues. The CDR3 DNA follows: TGTGCCAGCGGCCAGACGGTACAGGGAGGGACCGGGGAGCTGTTTTTT. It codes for CASGQTVQGGTGELFF.

CDR3 region: CASSLELAGPYEQYF. CDR3 coding DNA: TGTGCCAGCAGCTTAGAGTTAGCGGGGCCGTACGAGCAGTACTTC. The rearrangement uses TRBV7-9 and TRBJ2-7, with 8 bases aligning to TRBD2. This CDR3 has 15 residues. Germline CDR1 reads SEHNR; CDR2 reads FQNEAQ (reference sequence). Unmatched junction bases numbered 6, after V lost 1 base and J lost 4 bases.

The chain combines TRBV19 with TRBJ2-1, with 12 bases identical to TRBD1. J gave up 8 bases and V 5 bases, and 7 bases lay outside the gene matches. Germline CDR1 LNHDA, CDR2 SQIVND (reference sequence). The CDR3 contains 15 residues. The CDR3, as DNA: TGTGCCAGTAGTTCCGGGACAGGGGGCTCCGATGAGCAGTTCTTC. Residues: CASSSGTGGSDEQFF.

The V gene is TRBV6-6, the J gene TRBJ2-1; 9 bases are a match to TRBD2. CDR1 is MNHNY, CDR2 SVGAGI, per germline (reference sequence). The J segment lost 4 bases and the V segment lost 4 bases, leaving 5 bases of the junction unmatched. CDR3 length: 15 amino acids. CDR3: CASSSAGGQYNEQFF. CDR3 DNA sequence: TGTGCCAGCAGTTCGGCGGGAGGGCAGTACAATGAGCAGTTCTTC.

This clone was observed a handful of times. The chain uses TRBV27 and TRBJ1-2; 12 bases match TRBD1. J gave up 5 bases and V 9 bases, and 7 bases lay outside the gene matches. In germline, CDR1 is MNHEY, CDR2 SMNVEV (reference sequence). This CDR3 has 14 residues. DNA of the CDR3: TGTGCCAGTAGGGACAGGGGGCTTGGTTATGGCTACACCTTC. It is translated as CASRDRGLGYGYTF.

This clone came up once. The chain's CDR3 is CASSLANGPAGAYEQYF. The CDR3 coding sequence is TGTGCCAGCAGTTTGGCAAACGGCCCGGCGGGGGCCTACGAGCAGTACTTC. V is TRBV28 and J is TRBJ2-5, with TRBD2 matching over 7 bases. The DNA end is more similar to TRBJ2-7, so the J call may be wrong. Per the germline V gene, CDR1 is MDHEN and CDR2 is SYDVKM. The CDR3 sequence is 17 residues long.

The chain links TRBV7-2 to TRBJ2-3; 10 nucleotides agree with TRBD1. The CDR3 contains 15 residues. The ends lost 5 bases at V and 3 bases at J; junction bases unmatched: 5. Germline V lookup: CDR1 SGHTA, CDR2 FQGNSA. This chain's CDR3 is CASSKWDRGTDTQYF. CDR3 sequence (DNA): TGTGCCAGCAGCAAATGGGACAGGGGTACAGATACGCAGTATTTT.

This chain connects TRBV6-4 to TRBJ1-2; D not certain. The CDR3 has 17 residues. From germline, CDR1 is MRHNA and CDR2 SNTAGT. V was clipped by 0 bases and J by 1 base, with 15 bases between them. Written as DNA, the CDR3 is TGTGCCAGCAGTGACTCGTTACGGAGCGACGTTAACTATGGCTACACCTTC. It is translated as CASSDSLRSDVNYGYTF.

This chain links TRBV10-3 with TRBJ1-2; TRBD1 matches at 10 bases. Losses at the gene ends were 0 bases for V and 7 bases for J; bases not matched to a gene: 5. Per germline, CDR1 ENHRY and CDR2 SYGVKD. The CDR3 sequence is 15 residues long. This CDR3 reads CAISESETGGGGYTF. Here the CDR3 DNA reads TGTGCCATCAGTGAGTCCGAGACAGGGGGCGGTGGCTACACCTTC.

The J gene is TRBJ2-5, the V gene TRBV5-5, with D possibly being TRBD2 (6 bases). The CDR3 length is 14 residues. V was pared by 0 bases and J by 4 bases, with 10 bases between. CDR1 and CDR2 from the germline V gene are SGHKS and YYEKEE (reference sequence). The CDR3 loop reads CASSLAVGGETQYF. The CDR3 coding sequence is TGTGCCAGCAGCTTGGCCGTGGGGGGAGAGACCCAGTACTTC.

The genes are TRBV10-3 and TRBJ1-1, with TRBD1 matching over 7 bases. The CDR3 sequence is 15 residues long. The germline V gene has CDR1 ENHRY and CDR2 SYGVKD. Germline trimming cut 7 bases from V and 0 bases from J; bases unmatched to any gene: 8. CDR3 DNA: TGTGCCATCACCGGTACAGGGGACATGAACACTGAAGCTTTCTTT. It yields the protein CAITGTGDMNTEAFF.

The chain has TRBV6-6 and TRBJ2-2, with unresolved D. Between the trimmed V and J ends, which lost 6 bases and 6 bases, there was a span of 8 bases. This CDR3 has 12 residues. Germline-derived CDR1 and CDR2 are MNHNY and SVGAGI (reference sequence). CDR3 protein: CASSHEAGELFF. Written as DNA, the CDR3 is TGTGCCAGCAGCCACGAGGCCGGGGAGCTGTTTTTT.

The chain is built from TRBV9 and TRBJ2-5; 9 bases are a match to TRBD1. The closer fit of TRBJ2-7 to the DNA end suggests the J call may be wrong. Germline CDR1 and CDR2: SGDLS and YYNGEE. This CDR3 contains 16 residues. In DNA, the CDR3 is TGTGCCAGCAGCGTAGATACCGGGACAGGGACGGGCGAGCAGTACTTC. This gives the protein CASSVDTGTGTGEQYF.

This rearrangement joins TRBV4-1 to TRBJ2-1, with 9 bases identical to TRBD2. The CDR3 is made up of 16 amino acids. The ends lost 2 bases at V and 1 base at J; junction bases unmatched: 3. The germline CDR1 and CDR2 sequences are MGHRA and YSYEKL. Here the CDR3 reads CASSQLAGESYNEQFF. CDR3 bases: TGCGCCAGCAGCCAATTAGCGGGGGAGTCCTACAATGAGCAGTTCTTC.

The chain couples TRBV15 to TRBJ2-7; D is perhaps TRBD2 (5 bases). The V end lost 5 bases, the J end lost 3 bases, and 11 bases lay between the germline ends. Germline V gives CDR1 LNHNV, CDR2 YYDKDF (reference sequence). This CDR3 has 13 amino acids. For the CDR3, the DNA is TGTGCCACCAGCCCGGGGAAGGGCTACGAGCAGTACTTC. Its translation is CATSPGKGYEQYF.